Shown below are 22 T cell receptor beta chains from a single sample sequenced in a study of blood T cell repertoires in COVID-19. The data were produced by immunoSEQ multiplex PCR, yet TCRdb's version contains in-frame clones alone and is incomplete. This sample carries about 140,000 clones, about 91% of them seen once, and the ten largest clones take less than 2%. The sample taken for sequencing was peripheral blood. These TCRs come from a woman aged 55-70 years with acute or convalescent COVID-19.

The J gene is TRBJ2-7, the V gene TRBV7-9; D is uncertain. Germline CDR1 SEHNR, CDR2 FQNEAQ (reference sequence). The V end lost 5 bases, the J end lost 6 bases, and 8 bases lay between the germline ends. This CDR3 region has 11 residues. CDR3 residues: CASSDTREQYF. The CDR3 DNA reads as TGTGCCAGCAGCGACACCCGCGAGCAGTACTTC.

CDR3 region: CASSSPGGGRATEAFF. The CDR3 coding sequence is TGTGCCAGCAGTTCCCCCGGGGGTGGGAGGGCCACTGAAGCTTTCTTT. The rearrangement joins TRBV6-6 to TRBJ1-1; a possible D gene is TRBD1 (5 bases). The germline gives CDR1 MNHNY, CDR2 SVGAGI (reference sequence). CDR3 length: 16 residues. V was shortened by 4 bases and J by 4 bases, with 19 bases between the two germline ends.

J is TRBJ2-7 and V is TRBV19; D uncertain. Germline lookup yields CDR1 LNHDA and CDR2 SQIVND (reference sequence). This CDR3 is 14 amino acids long. The ends were cut back, 6 bases at V and 1 base at J, with 13 bases in the middle. Here the CDR3 reads CASSPVGRSYEQYF. CDR3 DNA: TGTGCCAGTAGCCCGGTGGGCAGGTCCTACGAGCAGTACTTC. Filled out from reference TRBV19 and TRBJ2-7, the complete variable domain reads DGGITQSPKYLFRKEGQNVTLSCEQNLNHDAMYWYRQDPGQGLRLIYYSQIVNDFQKGDIAEGYSVSREKKESFPLTVTSAQKNPTAFYLCASSPVGRSYEQYFGPGTRLTVT.

The chain joins TRBV6-5 to TRBJ1-6; D is undetermined. The CDR3 is 13 residues long. The V end was cut by 7 bases, the J end by 6 bases, with 10 bases between. The germline gives CDR1 MNHEY, CDR2 SVGAGI. Here the CDR3 reads CASIRVLNSPLHF. The CDR3 nucleotides are TGTGCCAGCATCCGGGTCCTTAATTCACCCCTCCACTTT.

The chain carries TRBV9 and TRBJ1-1, with TRBD1 matching over 9 bases. V was clipped by 3 bases and J by 7 bases; unmatched bases: 16. This CDR3 contains 17 residues. In germline, CDR1 is SGDLS, CDR2 YYNGEE. In DNA form, the CDR3 reads TGTGCCAGCAGCGCCGGATACCAGACAGGGGGAAAGGGTGAAGCTTTCTTT. Amino acid sequence: CASSAGYQTGGKGEAFF.

CDR3: CATPILTGRYEQYF. In nucleotides, the CDR3 is TGCGCCACCCCGATCCTGACAGGGAGGTACGAGCAGTACTTC. This sequence joins TRBV10-1 and TRBJ2-7, with D possibly being TRBD1 (7 bases). The CDR3 has 14 amino acids. V was clipped by 10 bases and J by 4 bases, with 20 bases between them. Germline V gene data show CDR1 as WNHNN and CDR2 as SYGVQD (reference sequence).

The J gene is TRBJ2-7, the V gene TRBV2; D unresolved. Germline values: CDR1 SNHLY, CDR2 FYNNEI. The CDR3 loop spans 15 amino acids. The V end lost 6 bases, the J end lost 0 bases, and 15 bases lay between the germline ends. In nucleotides, the CDR3 is TGTGCCAGCAGCGATGCTGGGCCCTCCTCCTACGAGCAGTACTTC. Protein sequence: CASSDAGPSSYEQYF.

CDR3: CASSIETGRSNQPQHF. CDR3 coding DNA: TGTGCCAGTAGTATAGAGACAGGGAGAAGCAATCAGCCCCAGCATTTT. The V call is TRBV19, the J call TRBJ1-5, with 7 bases fitting TRBD1. Unmatched junction bases numbered 3, after V lost 0 bases and J lost 1 base. This CDR3 is 16 amino acids long. From germline, CDR1 is LNHDA and CDR2 SQIVND (reference sequence).

This chain connects TRBV9 to TRBJ2-7; D unresolved. The CDR3 contains 15 residues. Germline V gene lookup returns CDR1 SGDLS and CDR2 YYNGEE. Trimming stripped 0 bases from V and 3 bases from J, with 13 bases between. CDR3 region: CASSVGPSPLYEQYF. The CDR3, as DNA: TGTGCCAGCAGCGTAGGGCCTAGTCCCCTCTACGAGCAGTACTTC.

CDR3 in amino acids: CASSPQGGTQETQYF. The DNA for the CDR3 is TGTGCCAGCTCACCACAGGGGGGGACCCAGGAGACCCAGTACTTC. This chain uses TRBV18 with TRBJ2-5; possible D gene TRBD2, 7 bases. Trimming shortened V by 1 base and J by 5 bases, and 14 bases separated the two germline ends. Germline V gene sequence: CDR1 KGHSH, CDR2 LQKENI. The CDR3 extends over 15 amino acids.

J is TRBJ2-4 and V is TRBV7-2; TRBD2 might be the D (6 bases). Germline V gives CDR1 SGHTA, CDR2 FQGNSA. V dropped 1 base and J dropped 5 bases, with 6 bases sitting between them. CDR3 length: 13 residues. The DNA for the CDR3 is TGTGCCAGCAGCTTAGGGGAGGAAAACATTCAGTACTTC. The encoded protein is CASSLGEENIQYF.

V and J are TRBV19 and TRBJ2-7; TRBD2 might be the D (5 bases). This CDR3 contains 16 residues. Germline CDR1 reads LNHDA; CDR2 reads SQIVND (reference sequence). V shed 6 bases and J shed 2 bases, with 20 bases lying between them. CDR3 nucleotides: TGTGCCAGTAGAGGGTTCGTTCCGGGAAGGACCTACGAGCAGTACTTC. Translating gives CASRGFVPGRTYEQYF.

The gene calls are TRBV2 and TRBJ2-5; the match to TRBD2 covers 8 bases. Germline lookup yields CDR1 SNHLY and CDR2 FYNNEI. The V and J ends lost 3 bases and 5 bases, in that order; junction bases with no gene match: 5. The CDR3 runs 14 residues. The CDR3 loop reads CASSDGGARETQYF. Written as DNA, the CDR3 is TGTGCCAGCAGTGACGGGGGGGCCCGGGAGACCCAGTACTTC.

The chain carries TRBV5-1 and TRBJ1-2, with 9 bases aligning to TRBD1. The CDR3 contains 15 residues. Germline V CDR1 and CDR2: SGHRS, YFSETQ. The junction had 8 bases not matched to a gene; V was cut back by 4 bases and J by 4 bases. The CDR3 loop reads CASSPTGQGRYGYTF. Written as DNA, the CDR3 is TGCGCCAGCAGCCCGACGGGACAGGGACGCTATGGCTACACCTTC.

The rearrangement joins TRBV7-8 to TRBJ2-7, with a weak D call TRBD2 (6 bases). V was trimmed by 1 base and J by 4 bases, leaving 8 bases between them. Germline V lookup: CDR1 SGHVS, CDR2 FQNEAQ. The CDR3 contains 13 residues. The CDR3 bases are TGTGCCAGCAGCTTAGATCGGGGGTACGAGCAGTACTTC. Amino acids: CASSLDRGYEQYF.

The chain has TRBV3-1 (or the pseudogene TRBV3-2) and TRBJ2-1; 7 bases fit TRBD2. The CDR3 has 16 residues. V shed 4 bases and J 0 bases; nucleotides not matched to a gene: 6. From germline, CDR1 is LGHDT and CDR2 YNNKEL (reference sequence). The CDR3 is CASSPAGRSSYNEQFF. In DNA, the CDR3 is TGTGCCAGCAGCCCAGCCGGGAGGAGCTCCTACAATGAGCAGTTCTTC.

CDR3 loop: CASSMVGRTTDTQYF. The DNA of the CDR3 is TGTGCCAGTAGTATGGTTGGGAGAACCACAGATACGCAGTATTTT. This chain joins TRBV19 and TRBJ2-3, with a possible D match to TRBD2 (5 bases). Per germline, CDR1 LNHDA and CDR2 SQIVND (reference sequence). The ends were cut back, 3 bases at V and 2 bases at J, with 12 bases in the middle. CDR3 size: 15 residues.

This chain uses TRBV9 with TRBJ2-1; D may be TRBD2 (5 bases). CDR3 length equals 14 residues. V dropped 3 bases and J dropped 4 bases, with 11 bases sitting between them. Germline V CDR1 and CDR2: SGDLS, YYNGEE. CDR3 residues: CASSASGNYNEQFF. CDR3 DNA: TGTGCCAGCAGCGCCTCCGGGAATTACAATGAGCAGTTCTTC.

The rearrangement uses TRBV4-1 and TRBJ1-6; D gene uncertain. The CDR3 is 13 amino acids. V was cut by 1 base and J by 6 bases, with 4 bases left in between. Germline V gives CDR1 MGHRA, CDR2 YSYEKL. CDR3: CASSQVLNSPLHF. In DNA, the CDR3 is TGCGCCAGCAGCCAAGTCCTTAATTCACCCCTCCACTTT.

J is TRBJ2-1 and V is TRBV4-2; TRBD1 is a possible D gene (5 bases). V dropped 1 base and J dropped 8 bases, with 18 bases sitting between them. CDR3 length: 16 residues. Germline values: CDR1 LGHNA, CDR2 YNFKEQ. The CDR3 coding sequence is TGTGCCAGCAGCCAAGGTCTACAGGAATCCCGGGATGAGCAGTTCTTC. It specifies CASSQGLQESRDEQFF.

A note on this clone: This sample also contains other DNA sequences that code for the same CDR3. This CDR3 reads CASSISRNYGYTF. Here the CDR3 DNA reads TGTGCCAGTAGTATATCCCGTAACTATGGCTACACCTTC. The chain combines TRBV19 with TRBJ1-2; D is unresolved. With 2 bases removed from V and 1 base from J, the gap between germline ends came to 5 bases. CDR1 LNHDA and CDR2 SQIVND come from the germline V gene (reference sequence). This CDR3 has 13 residues.

The chain uses TRBV6-2 or TRBV6-3 and TRBJ1-2, with D hard to call. The CDR3 has 14 amino acids. Trimming stripped 2 bases from V and 4 bases from J, with 11 bases between. The V gene's germline CDR1 is MNHEY and CDR2 SVGEGT. CDR3 in amino acids: CASSYGGDLYGYTF. CDR3 DNA sequence: TGTGCCAGCAGTTACGGCGGAGACCTCTATGGCTACACCTTC.